Each of the 2 T cell receptor beta chains below was sequenced from the same sample in a study of CD8+ T cells in alopecia areata (dated by TCRdb to the late 2010s). This specimen's time point label, per the study, means: 24 weeks on oral tofacitinib. The sample's treatment or condition, from its label and the paper: oral pan-JAK inhibitor, 5-10 mg twice daily. The library relied on the immunoSEQ multiplex PCR assay. RNA was extracted from all samples and reverse transcribed into cDNA, which served as template for TCR sequencing. Not all clones reach the TCRdb copy of this immuneACCESS table, which keeps in-frame sequences only. Checked studies attribute under half of the gap to unresolved V genes and leave the rest unexplained. The sample table records about 280,000 clones; about 62% of these occur just once. Less than 2% of the sample goes to the ten largest clones. The starting material was CD4+ T cells sorted from blood, obtained at week 24, from a patient treated with tofacitinib. The receptors were sampled from a human donor with alopecia areata.

The gene calls are TRBV5-6 and TRBJ2-1; 7 bases match TRBD1. CDR1 SGHDT and CDR2 YYEEEE come from the germline V gene. Unmatched junction bases numbered 7, after V lost 5 bases and J lost 5 bases. The CDR3 spans 14 residues. CDR3 sequence (DNA): TGTGCCAGCAGTTTCCGAGGGGGCCACAATGAGCAGTTCTTC. Translation: CASSFRGGHNEQFF.

V and J are TRBV18 and TRBJ2-7, with unresolved D. V dropped 6 bases and J dropped 2 bases, with 8 bases sitting between them. This CDR3 has 12 amino acids. The germline V gene has CDR1 KGHSH and CDR2 LQKENI. CDR3 amino acids: CASSTDAYEQYF. CDR3 sequence (DNA): TGTGCCAGCTCTACGGACGCCTACGAGCAGTACTTC.